One sample yielded the 17 T cell receptor beta chains listed below, sequenced in a study of patients and donors after allogeneic stem cell transplantation. TCRdb itself ran the RT-PCR reads through MiXCR, one entry per CDR3 protein. This table holds roughly 880,000 distinct CDR3 sequences, roughly 17% found once. Sequenced: blood, either unsorted or a sorted T cell fraction (not recorded which). The receptors originated from a human donor who was either an allogeneic HSCT recipient or a stem cell or donor lymphocyte infusion donor (not recorded which). It is not recorded whose cells these are; they may come from a transplant donor.

V and J are TRBV6-1 and TRBJ2-1; 9 bases agree with TRBD1. Losses at the gene ends were 5 bases for V and 3 bases for J; bases not matched to a gene: 8. Germline V gene lookup returns CDR1 MNHNS and CDR2 SASEGT. This CDR3 spans 16 amino acids. For the CDR3, the DNA is TGTGCCAGCAGTAGGGTCCGGGACAGGGTCTACAATGAGCAGTTCTTC. Its protein product is CASSRVRDRVYNEQFF.

This clonotype was found a few times. V usage is TRBV30 and J usage is TRBJ1-2; 11 bases agree with TRBD1. This CDR3 has 14 residues. Germline CDR1 is GTSNPN and CDR2 is SVGIG (reference sequence). Trimming took 2 bases from V and 7 from J; bases not matched to a gene: 6. Here the CDR3 DNA reads TGTGCCTGGAGTACCGGACAGGGGGCCGGTGGCTACACCTTC. The encoded protein is CAWSTGQGAGGYTF.

The gene calls are TRBV12-3 or TRBV12-4 and TRBJ2-1; D may be TRBD1 or TRBD2 (5 bases each). V lost 3 bases, J lost 0 bases, and 15 bases lay in between. CDR3 length: 17 amino acids. CDR3 in DNA: TGTGCCAGCAGTTTCGGTCGGGACGGAAGCTCCTACAATGAGCAGTTCTTC. Protein: CASSFGRDGSSYNEQFF.

Ten or more counts support this clonotype. The chain carries TRBV20-1 and TRBJ2-7; D not certain. CDR1 is DFQATT, CDR2 SNEGSKA, per germline (reference sequence). The germline V and J ends were trimmed by 4 bases and 5 bases, with 3 bases remaining between them. The length of the CDR3 is 9 residues. CDR3 region: CSATNEQYF. CDR3 DNA: TGCAGTGCTACCAACGAGCAGTACTTC.

The count of this clonotype is one. The chain's CDR3 is CAWSVGYGASSYNEQFF. In nucleotides, the CDR3 is TGTGCCTGGAGTGTCGGGTACGGAGCTAGCTCCTACAATGAGCAGTTCTTC. The rearrangement uses TRBV30 and TRBJ2-1, with D uncertain. With 0 bases removed from V and 0 bases from J, the gap between germline ends came to 15 bases. Germline loops: CDR1 GTSNPN, CDR2 SVGIG (reference sequence). CDR3 size: 17 residues. The full variable domain, with the rest looked up from reference TRBV30 and TRBJ2-1, is SQTIHQWPATLVQPVGSPLSLECTVEGTSNPNLYWYRQAAGRGLQLLFYSVGIGQISSEVPQNLSASRPQDRQFILSSKKLLLSDSGFYLCAWSVGYGASSYNEQFFGPGTRLTVL.

This clonotype has a handful of counts. V gene TRBV4-1 combines with J gene TRBJ2-3, with D tentatively TRBD2 (6 bases). V gave up 0 bases and J gave up 0 bases, with 16 bases separating them. There are 18 residues in the CDR3. Germline-derived CDR1 and CDR2 are MGHRA and YSYEKL. CDR3 protein: CASSQELDTTRSTDTQYF. CDR3 DNA sequence: TGCGCCAGCAGCCAAGAGCTGGACACGACTAGGAGCACAGATACGCAGTATTTT.

CDR3 protein: CASARGIQETQYF. Here the CDR3 DNA reads TGCGCCAGTGCCCGGGGGATACAAGAGACCCAGTACTTC. The chain employs TRBV4-3 and TRBJ2-5; TRBD2 might be the D (6 bases). The CDR3 is made up of 13 amino acids. V was clipped by 9 bases and J by 2 bases, with 13 bases between them. The germline V gene has CDR1 LGHNA and CDR2 YSLEER.

The chain links TRBV10-3 to TRBJ1-1; D perhaps matches TRBD1 (5 bases). Germline V lookup: CDR1 ENHRY, CDR2 SYGVKD. The ends were cut back, 0 bases at V and 7 bases at J, with 12 bases in the middle. This CDR3 is 14 amino acids long. CDR3 nucleotide sequence: TGTGCCATCAGTGAGTCGAGTTTCGGGGGTGAAGCTTTCTTT. Its protein product is CAISESSFGGEAFF.

CDR3 loop: CAISSGGAGANVLTF. CDR3 nucleotides: TGTGCCATCAGTAGCGGGGGCGCTGGGGCCAACGTCCTGACTTTC. V gene TRBV10-3 combines with J gene TRBJ2-6; 8 bases line up with TRBD2. This CDR3 contains 15 residues. CDR1 ENHRY and CDR2 SYGVKD come from the germline V gene. The J segment lost 2 bases and the V segment lost 5 bases, leaving 2 bases of the junction unmatched.

The rearrangement joins TRBV6-1 to TRBJ2-1, with 7 bases matching TRBD2. The junction had 7 bases not matched to a gene; V was cut back by 0 bases and J by 2 bases. The germline CDR1 and CDR2 sequences are MNHNS and SASEGT. CDR3 length: 17 residues. For the CDR3, the DNA is TGTGCCAGCAGTGAAGCGGGGGGGAGGAGGGCCTACAATGAGCAGTTCTTC. Residues: CASSEAGGRRAYNEQFF.

This clonotype has at least ten counts. J is TRBJ2-1 and V is TRBV6-2 or TRBV6-3; D not resolved. This CDR3 comprises 16 residues. Germline loops: CDR1 MNHEY, CDR2 SVGEGT. Deletions cut 6 bases from V and 12 bases from J, with 27 bases between. CDR3 coding DNA: TGTGCCAGCAGGCGAGAGTCCAGGTCCTACTTTAAGGTGCAGTTCTTC. Its translation: CASRRESRSYFKVQFF.

The J gene is TRBJ2-3, the V gene TRBV29-1; D is possibly TRBD1 (5 bases). Looked up from germline, CDR1 is SQVTM and CDR2 is ANQGSEA. Deletions cut 6 bases from V and 5 bases from J, with 9 bases between. The CDR3 has 11 residues. CDR3 in amino acids: CSVRVGDTQYF. CDR3 nucleotide sequence: TGCAGCGTCAGGGTGGGAGATACGCAGTATTTT.

The rearrangement uses TRBV7-3 and TRBJ2-7; 8 bases match TRBD1. CDR3 length: 15 residues. Germline values: CDR1 SGHTA, CDR2 FQGTGA. V shed 3 bases, J shed 2 bases, and the junction held 6 bases outside the gene matches. The CDR3 DNA reads as TGTGCCAGCAGCTTTCTGGGACAGGTCCCCTACGAGCAGTACTTC. Its protein is CASSFLGQVPYEQYF.

This chain joins TRBV3-1 and TRBJ1-6; 10 nucleotides line up with TRBD1. V shed 6 bases and J 10 bases; nucleotides not matched to a gene: 6. Germline V gives CDR1 LGHDT, CDR2 YNNKEL (reference sequence). The CDR3 totals 14 residues. The CDR3 protein is CASRRTGGGSPLHF. CDR3 nucleotides: TGTGCCAGCAGACGGACAGGGGGTGGATCACCCCTCCACTTT.

This clonotype has a handful of counts. For the CDR3, the DNA is TGTGCCAGCAGTTTCCCCGGGGTGGGCCACAATGAGCAGTTCTTC. This translates into CASSFPGVGHNEQFF. The rearrangement uses TRBV12-3 or TRBV12-4 and TRBJ2-1; maybe TRBD2 (5 bases). The CDR3 covers 15 residues. The V end lost 3 bases, the J end lost 5 bases, and 14 bases lay between the germline ends.

This chain uses TRBV5-6 with TRBJ2-7; TRBD1 is a possible D gene (6 bases). Germline V gives CDR1 SGHDT, CDR2 YYEEEE. V lost 3 bases, J lost 5 bases, and 15 bases lay in between. CDR3 size: 14 residues. The DNA for the CDR3 is TGTGCCAGCAGCTCTCCAGGGGATCGGGACGAGCAGTACTTC. Translation gives CASSSPGDRDEQYF. The full variable domain, with the rest looked up from reference TRBV5-6 and TRBJ2-7, is DAGVTQSPTHLIKTRGQQVTLRCSPKSGHDTVSWYQQALGQGPQFIFQYYEEEERQRGNFPDRFSGHQFPNYSSELNVNALLLGDSALYLCASSSPGDRDEQYFGPGTRLTVT.

This CDR3 reads CAWKRTGSTFYEQYF. As DNA, the CDR3 is TGTGCCTGGAAACGGACAGGCTCCACGTTCTACGAGCAGTACTTC. The V call is TRBV30, the J call TRBJ2-7; 7 nucleotides match TRBD1. This CDR3 has 15 amino acids. CDR1 and CDR2 from the germline V gene are GTSNPN and SVGIG (reference sequence). Losses at the gene ends were 4 bases for V and 3 bases for J; bases not matched to a gene: 12.